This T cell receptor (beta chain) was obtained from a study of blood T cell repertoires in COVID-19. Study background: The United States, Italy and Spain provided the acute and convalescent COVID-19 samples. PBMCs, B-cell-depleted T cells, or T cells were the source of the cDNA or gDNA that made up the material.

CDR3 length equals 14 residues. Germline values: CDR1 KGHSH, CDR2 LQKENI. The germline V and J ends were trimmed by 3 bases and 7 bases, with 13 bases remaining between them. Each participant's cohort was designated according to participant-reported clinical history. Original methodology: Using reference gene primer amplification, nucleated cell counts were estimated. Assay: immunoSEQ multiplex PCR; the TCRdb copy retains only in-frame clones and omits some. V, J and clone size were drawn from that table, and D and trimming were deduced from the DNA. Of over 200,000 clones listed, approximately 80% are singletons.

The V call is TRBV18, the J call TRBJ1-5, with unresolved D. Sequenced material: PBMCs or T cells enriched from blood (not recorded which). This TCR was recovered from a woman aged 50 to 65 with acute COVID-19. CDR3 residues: CASSPQVVEQPQHF. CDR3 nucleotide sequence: TGTGCCAGCTCACCGCAGGTGGTAGAACAGCCCCAGCATTTT. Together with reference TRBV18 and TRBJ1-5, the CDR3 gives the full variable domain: NAGVMQNPRHLVRRRGQEARLRCSPMKGHSHVYWYRQLPEEGLKFMVYLQKENIIDESGMPKERFSAEFPKEGPSILRIQQVVRGDSAAYFCASSPQVVEQPQHFGDGTRLSIL.